The clone carrying this TCR delta chain was seen a handful of times. Its target is not known. TCRdb shows a much larger clone's protein in place of this DNA's translation, and the two differ at residue 3, likely through a read error; the protein shown is translated from the DNA. Germline V CDR1 and CDR2: GEAIGNYY, EKD. This CDR3 has 18 amino acids. The data were obtained in a study of γδ T cells in repeated Plasmodium falciparum infection. Study observations and caveats: Vgamma9/Vdelta2+ T cells showed a stable polyclonal repertoire with shared TCRgamma sequences.

Flow sorting of PBMC yielded separate Vgamma9/Vdelta2+ and Vdelta2-negative gammadelta T cell populations for bulk repertoire analysis. TCRdb re-processed the multiplex PCR reads using CATT. Seen here are around 82,000 delta-chain clones, 1.4% observed once, and the top ten hold over 8%. This chain joins TRDV2 and TRDJ1; 9 bases are shared with TRDD3. The clonotype originates from a pool of human donors (malaria-infected and uninfected, not separated). Input material: gamma-delta T cells from blood. CDR3 region: CARDAVGDKDPYTDKLIF. CDR3 bases: TGTGCCCGTGACGCGGTGGGGGATAAAGACCCTTATACCGATAAACTCATCTTT.